The 12 T cell receptor beta chains reported below all come from one sample, sequenced in a study of blood T cell repertoires in COVID-19 (dated by TCRdb to the early 2020s). Libraries were prepared through the immunoSEQ multiplex PCR assay. Sourced from immuneACCESS, this table was stored by TCRdb with only in-frame sequences that have V and J called. A share of the clones is absent; for the studies checked, an unresolved V gene accounts for under half, and the remainder has no known explanation. The sample data list about 210,000 clones, and 85% to 90% of these were observed just once. The top ten constitute 3% to 3.5% of the sample. The specimen was peripheral blood. These TCRs come from a man in his fifties or sixties with acute or convalescent COVID-19.

V gene TRBV5-4 combines with J gene TRBJ1-1, with D unclear. Trimming left V 1 base short and J 3 bases short, with 7 bases between. The CDR3 length is 13 residues. Germline assignment: CDR1 SGHNT and CDR2 YYREEE (reference sequence). The CDR3 protein is CASSLYSDTEAFF. CDR3 bases: TGTGCCAGCAGCTTGTACTCGGACACTGAAGCTTTCTTT.

The chain combines TRBV6-5 with TRBJ1-2, with TRBD1 identical over 10 bases. Germline lookup yields CDR1 MNHEY and CDR2 SVGAGI. Trimming cost V 4 bases and J 3 bases; bases outside gene matches: 2. The CDR3 is 14 residues long. The CDR3 DNA reads as TGTGCCAGCAGTTTCGGACAGGGGGACTATGGCTACACCTTC. This gives the protein CASSFGQGDYGYTF.

V is TRBV7-2 and J is TRBJ2-4; 11 positions match TRBD1. Trimming cost V 5 bases and J 9 bases; bases outside gene matches: 6. The CDR3 runs to 14 residues. The V gene's germline CDR1 is SGHTA and CDR2 FQGNSA. The CDR3 sequence: CASSLGQGAVIQYF. The DNA of the CDR3 is TGTGCCAGCAGCCTCGGACAGGGGGCGGTCATTCAGTACTTC.

This clone was found once. The chain uses TRBV19 and TRBJ1-5, with TRBD1 matching over 7 bases. Germline V gene data show CDR1 as LNHDA and CDR2 as SQIVND (reference sequence). The CDR3 loop spans 15 amino acids. V dropped 3 bases and J dropped 1; count of bases not matched to a gene: 3. In nucleotides, the CDR3 is TGTGCCAGTAGTATCTTAGGGGGCAGCAATCAGCCCCAGCATTTT. Encoded protein: CASSILGGSNQPQHF.

Comment on this clone: Distinct nucleotide sequences in the sample also encode this CDR3. The genes are TRBV5-1 and TRBJ1-4; 8 bases line up with TRBD1. The CDR3 is made up of 15 amino acids. Trimming cost V 4 bases and J 4 bases; bases outside gene matches: 6. Germline V gene sequence: CDR1 SGHRS, CDR2 YFSETQ. CDR3 sequence reads: CASSPQGAGNEKLFF. CDR3 coding DNA: TGCGCCAGCAGCCCCCAGGGGGCGGGTAATGAAAAACTGTTTTTT. The variable domain in full, with the rest retrieved from reference TRBV5-1 and TRBJ1-4, is KAGVTQTPRYLIKTRGQQVTLSCSPISGHRSVSWYQQTPGQGLQFLFEYFSETQRNKGNFPGRFSGRQFSNSRSEMNVSTLELGDSALYLCASSPQGAGNEKLFFGSGTQLSVL.

The CDR3 nucleotides are TGTGCCAGCAGCTTAATCGCAGCGGGGGGCCTCTCTGGCACAGATACGCAGTATTTT. Translating gives CASSLIAAGGLSGTDTQYF. V and J are TRBV7-3 and TRBJ2-3; 9 positions agree with TRBD2. This CDR3 contains 19 residues. The J segment lost 1 base and the V segment lost 1 base, leaving 12 bases of the junction unmatched. CDR1 is SGHTA and CDR2 is FQGTGA in the germline V gene.

The chain employs TRBV2 and TRBJ2-4, with TRBD1 matching 7 bases. The V segment lost 0 bases and the J segment 16 bases; nucleotides outside the gene matches: 9. The CDR3 covers 13 residues. Per the germline V gene, CDR1 is SNHLY and CDR2 is FYNNEI. This CDR3 is CASSEAAAGGEYF. The CDR3 nucleotides read TGTGCCAGCAGTGAAGCTGCGGCAGGGGGAGAATACTTC.

This chain uses TRBV5-8 with TRBJ1-5, with 7 bases identical to TRBD1. After removal of 5 bases from V and 0 bases from J, the junction contained 2 bases not matched to a gene. Germline V CDR1 and CDR2: SGHTS, YDEGEE. The CDR3 is 14 residues long. The CDR3: CASRNRGSNQPQHF. In DNA form, the CDR3 reads TGTGCCAGCAGGAACAGGGGTAGCAATCAGCCCCAGCATTTT.

The rearrangement joins TRBV20-1 to TRBJ1-3; D possibly corresponds to TRBD1 (5 bases). This CDR3 region has 14 residues. Germline V gene lookup returns CDR1 DFQATT and CDR2 SNEGSKA (reference sequence). V gave up 3 bases and J gave up 2 bases, with 11 bases separating them. The DNA for the CDR3 is TGCAGTGCTAGTGGGGGGGTGACTGGAAACACCATATATTTT. Translation gives CSASGGVTGNTIYF.

This chain joins TRBV2 and TRBJ1-5; 7 positions match TRBD1. With V trimmed by 1 base and J by 3 bases, 3 bases remained unmatched. The CDR3 spans 15 residues. Per the germline V gene, CDR1 is SNHLY and CDR2 is FYNNEI. The CDR3 sequence is CASSEEGTVNQPQHF. CDR3 DNA sequence: TGTGCCAGCAGTGAAGAGGGGACAGTCAATCAGCCCCAGCATTTT.

The genes are TRBV19 and TRBJ1-5; D unclear. The germline gives CDR1 LNHDA, CDR2 SQIVND (reference sequence). V was trimmed by 5 bases and J by 0 bases, leaving 11 bases between them. The CDR3 length is 15 residues. CDR3 in amino acids: CASSYGGYSNQPQHF. In DNA form, the CDR3 reads TGTGCCAGTAGTTACGGAGGATATAGCAATCAGCCCCAGCATTTT.

This clone was recorded a few times. The chain combines TRBV7-3 with TRBJ1-1; D perhaps matches TRBD1 (5 bases). CDR3 length: 14 amino acids. Germline CDR1 reads SGHTA; CDR2 reads FQGTGA. Trimming removed 0 bases at V and 1 base at J, with 6 bases between. The CDR3 bases are TGTGCCAGCAGCTTAACAGGGGCGAACACTGAAGCTTTCTTT. It yields the protein CASSLTGANTEAFF.